A single sample is the source of the 20 T cell receptor beta chains below, sequenced in a study of glioma-infiltrating T cells after dendritic cell vaccination. Assay: immunoSEQ multiplex PCR; the TCRdb copy retains only in-frame clones and omits some. This table holds roughly 85,000 clones, around 84% found once. Regarding time point: after dendritic cell vaccination, including at tumor progression/relapse. The sequences come from blood, collected after dendritic cell vaccination. These receptors were collected from a human donor with glioblastoma.

The rearrangement uses TRBV6-4 and TRBJ2-3, with 8 bases matching TRBD2. The CDR3 sequence is 16 residues long. Germline-derived CDR1 and CDR2 are MRHNA and SNTAGT. V was clipped by 8 bases and J by 2 bases; unmatched bases: 12. The CDR3 DNA follows: TGTGCCAGCTCGGTGATAGCGGGGCCCTCCACAGATACGCAGTATTTT. Translation: CASSVIAGPSTDTQYF.

V and J are TRBV27 and TRBJ2-3; 7 nucleotides agree with TRBD1. Trimming took 5 bases from V and 2 from J; bases not matched to a gene: 7. CDR1 and CDR2 (germline): MNHEY, SMNVEV (reference sequence). This CDR3 contains 15 residues. In DNA, the CDR3 is TGTGCCAGCAGTCCATGGACAGGTCCCACAGATACGCAGTATTTT. It encodes CASSPWTGPTDTQYF.

The J gene is TRBJ1-4, the V gene TRBV7-9; 9 bases match TRBD1. J was trimmed by 7 bases and V by 6 bases; bases with no gene match: 6. This CDR3 region has 14 residues. Looked up from germline, CDR1 is SEHNR and CDR2 is FQNEAQ (reference sequence). The CDR3 spells CASSPGQGSEKLFF. Written as DNA, the CDR3 is TGTGCCAGCAGTCCGGGACAGGGTAGTGAAAAACTGTTTTTT.

This chain connects TRBV7-3 to TRBJ2-2, with 7 positions matching TRBD1. The V gene's germline CDR1 is SGHTA and CDR2 FQGTGA. The CDR3 extends over 14 amino acids. V lost 5 bases to trimming and J lost 5 bases; unmatched junction nucleotides: 5. The CDR3 DNA reads as TGTGCCAGCAGCCGGACAGGTCGGACCGGGGAGCTGTTTTTT. Protein: CASSRTGRTGELFF.

CDR3 protein: CASSLVQGSSYEQYF. DNA of the CDR3: TGTGCCAGCAGCTTGGTTCAGGGAAGCTCCTACGAGCAGTACTTC. This chain links TRBV5-5 with TRBJ2-7, with a possible D match to TRBD1 (5 bases). This CDR3 spans 15 amino acids. The germline V and J ends were trimmed by 0 bases and 0 bases, with 10 bases remaining between them. Looked up from germline, CDR1 is SGHKS and CDR2 is YYEKEE (reference sequence). The full variable domain, with the rest looked up from reference TRBV5-5 and TRBJ2-7, is DAGVTQSPTHLIKTRGQQVTLRCSPISGHKSVSWYQQVLGQGPQFIFQYYEKEERGRGNFPDRFSARQFPNYSSELNVNALLLGDSALYLCASSLVQGSSYEQYFGPGTRLTVT.

The chain has TRBV7-3 and TRBJ1-1; 7 bases line up with TRBD1. V trimming: 3 bases; J trimming: 6 bases; junction bases outside the gene matches: 4. This CDR3 is built from 13 residues. Per germline, CDR1 SGHTA and CDR2 FQGTGA. The CDR3, as DNA: TGTGCCAGCAGCTTCAGGGGGACCGCTGAAGCTTTCTTT. Translated, it gives CASSFRGTAEAFF.

This clone occurred a few times. This chain uses TRBV10-1 with TRBJ1-3; D not resolved. The CDR3 contains 14 residues. V was trimmed by 6 bases and J by 0 bases, leaving 9 bases between them. Germline lookup yields CDR1 WNHNN and CDR2 SYGVQD (reference sequence). The CDR3 nucleotides are TGCGCCAGCAGGCCAGTGTTCTCTGGAAACACCATATATTTT. It encodes CASRPVFSGNTIYF.

The rearrangement uses TRBV7-6 and TRBJ1-5; the match to TRBD1 covers 7 bases. Germline lookup yields CDR1 SGHVS and CDR2 FNYEAQ. Trimming at V came to 5 bases and at J to 5 bases, leaving 6 bases not matched to a gene. The CDR3 loop spans 14 amino acids. This CDR3 reads CASSRQGKDQPQHF. CDR3 DNA: TGTGCCAGCAGCCGACAGGGTAAGGATCAGCCCCAGCATTTT.

This clone has a single count. The chain has TRBV2 and TRBJ2-7, with 14 bases lining up with TRBD2. V lost 6 bases to trimming and J lost 2 bases; unmatched junction nucleotides: 9. This CDR3 has 17 residues. Germline V lookup: CDR1 SNHLY, CDR2 FYNNEI. The CDR3 loop is CASSPGLAGEWTYEQYF. The CDR3 DNA reads as TGTGCCAGCAGCCCGGGACTAGCGGGAGAATGGACCTACGAGCAGTACTTC.

In this sample, this clone turned up once. The rearrangement links TRBV9 to TRBJ2-5; 12 positions agree with TRBD2. The CDR3 spans 16 residues. Unmatched junction bases numbered 5, after V lost 0 bases and J lost 5 bases. Germline CDR1 SGDLS, CDR2 YYNGEE. The CDR3, as DNA: TGTGCCAGCAGCGTAGCTGCGACTAGCGGGAGTGAGACCCAGTACTTC. This encodes CASSVAATSGSETQYF.

This clone was recorded a few times. The V and J genes are TRBV15 and TRBJ2-3; possibly TRBD2 for D (6 bases). Germline V gene data show CDR1 as LNHNV and CDR2 as YYDKDF (reference sequence). The CDR3 contains 17 residues. V shed 0 bases and J shed 0 bases, with 13 bases lying between them. The CDR3 is CATSRDPPGGSTDTQYF. The CDR3 nucleotides read TGTGCCACCAGCAGAGATCCCCCCGGGGGTAGCACAGATACGCAGTATTTT.

The chain uses TRBV28 and TRBJ1-6; 7 bases agree with TRBD1. CDR1 is MDHEN and CDR2 is SYDVKM in the germline V gene. This CDR3 is 15 amino acids long. V was pared by 5 bases and J by 4 bases, with 5 bases of the junction left unmatched. CDR3 protein: CASSLTGPYNSPLHF. CDR3 DNA sequence: TGTGCCAGCAGTCTGACAGGGCCATATAATTCACCCCTCCACTTT.

The chain combines TRBV5-7 with TRBJ1-3; D remains unclear. TRBV5-7 qualifies as an ORF whose function is uncertain. Trimming took off 0 bases at V and 3 bases at J, with 10 bases between the two ends. The CDR3 has 15 residues. The CDR3 DNA reads as TGTGCCAGCAGCTTGGGTGGCCAGATTGGAAACACCATATATTTT. It translates to CASSLGGQIGNTIYF.

This clone was seen only once. The genes are TRBV5-4 and TRBJ2-3; the match to TRBD2 covers 10 bases. CDR1 is SGHNT, CDR2 YYREEE, per germline (reference sequence). CDR3 length equals 16 residues. V trimming: 0 bases; J trimming: 3 bases; junction bases outside the gene matches: 4. The CDR3 nucleotides are TGTGCCAGCAGCTTGGGAGCTAGCGGGGGAACAGATACGCAGTATTTT. As protein: CASSLGASGGTDTQYF.

The J gene is TRBJ1-2, the V gene TRBV6-5; D unresolved. CDR3 size: 14 residues. In germline, CDR1 is MNHEY, CDR2 SVGAGI. The ends were cut back, 0 bases at V and 2 bases at J, with 7 bases in the middle. The CDR3 DNA reads as TGTGCCAGCAGTTACTCGAGGCGGAACTATGGCTACACCTTC. Translated: CASSYSRRNYGYTF.

The V and J genes are TRBV27 and TRBJ2-5; TRBD2 matches at 12 bases. The germline CDR1 and CDR2 sequences are MNHEY and SMNVEV (reference sequence). This CDR3 has 17 residues. V dropped 8 bases and J dropped 5; count of bases not matched to a gene: 15. CDR3 region: CASPLPDPSGRVETQYF. The CDR3 nucleotides are TGTGCCAGCCCCCTACCGGACCCTAGCGGGAGGGTGGAGACCCAGTACTTC.

The rearrangement joins TRBV9 to TRBJ2-2; perhaps TRBD2 as D (6 bases). Germline loops: CDR1 SGDLS, CDR2 YYNGEE. The CDR3 extends over 16 amino acids. The V and J ends lost 4 bases and 1 base respectively, with 14 bases between them. DNA for the CDR3: TGTGCCAGCAGCCCCCTCGGAGGGCAGAACACCGGGGAGCTGTTTTTT. Translating it yields CASSPLGGQNTGELFF.

J is TRBJ1-4 and V is TRBV10-1, with 11 bases aligning to TRBD1. The V gene's germline CDR1 is WNHNN and CDR2 SYGVQD (reference sequence). CDR3 size: 16 residues. V was clipped by 2 bases and J by 1 base; unmatched bases: 0. CDR3 sequence reads: CASSEGTGGTNEKLFF. In nucleotides, the CDR3 is TGCGCCAGCAGTGAGGGGACAGGGGGAACTAATGAAAAACTGTTTTTT.

This clone was picked up a small number of times. The chain's CDR3 is CASSNQGSGNQPQHF. Here the CDR3 DNA reads TGTGCCAGCAGCAACCAGGGGTCGGGCAATCAGCCCCAGCATTTT. The rearrangement links TRBV21-1 to TRBJ1-5; whether TRBD1, the table's D call, matches the DNA was not checked. TRBV21-1 counts as a pseudogene. This CDR3 is built from 15 residues.

The rearrangement links TRBV7-6 to TRBJ2-5, with 7 positions matching TRBD1. This CDR3 is 17 amino acids long. In germline, CDR1 is SGHVS, CDR2 FNYEAQ. After removal of 0 bases from V and 2 bases from J, the junction contained 9 bases not matched to a gene. DNA of the CDR3: TGTGCCAGCAGCTTAGCGCGCAGGGGGTCCACTCAAGAGACCCAGTACTTC. Encoded protein: CASSLARRGSTQETQYF.